This passage covers 12 T cell receptor beta chains from one sample sequenced in a study of Graves' ophthalmopathy and Graves' hyperthyroidism. Amplified material comprised TCR beta CDR3 regions derived from RNA transcripts. Scientists carried out first-round RT-PCR using HTBI primers and then a second-round multiplex PCR. TCRdb itself ran the multiplex PCR reads through MiXCR, one entry per CDR3 protein. The table includes a few hundred thousand distinct CDR3 sequences, less than 45% detected once. Sequences were obtained from peripheral blood or thyroid tissue (not recorded which). The source of these receptors is an adult man with Graves' hyperthyroidism.

This clonotype was recorded at least ten times. The rearrangement uses TRBV2 and TRBJ1-2, with TRBD1 matching 8 bases. After removal of 8 bases from V and 4 bases from J, the junction contained 6 bases not matched to a gene. This CDR3 is 13 amino acids long. CDR1 and CDR2 (germline): SNHLY, FYNNEI. The CDR3 DNA follows: TGTGCCAGCCTGGCAGGGGGCACCTATGGCTACACCTTC. Amino acids: CASLAGGTYGYTF.

A remark on this clonotype: This may be a read error: a much more frequent sequence differs by one nucleotide. The genes are TRBV12-3 or TRBV12-4 and TRBJ1-1; D not resolved. This CDR3 is 14 amino acids long. Written as DNA, the CDR3 is TGTGGCAGCAGTTTTGTCAGAAGGAACACTGAAGCTTTCTTT. Amino acids: CGSSFVRRNTEAFF.

The rearrangement joins TRBV7-9 to TRBJ2-2, with D unclear. Germline CDR1 SEHNR, CDR2 FQNEAQ (reference sequence). This CDR3 contains 15 residues. V dropped 5 bases and J dropped 5 bases, with 15 bases sitting between them. The CDR3 loop is CASSPPRLPTGELFF. The CDR3 DNA reads TGTGCCAGCAGCCCCCCACGACTCCCGACCGGGGAGCTGTTTTTT.

This clonotype was seen many times. V and J are TRBV2 and TRBJ2-7; possible D gene TRBD2, 5 bases. Germline assignment: CDR1 SNHLY and CDR2 FYNNEI. There are 14 residues in the CDR3. Trimming took off 4 bases at V and 2 bases at J, with 12 bases between the two ends. The CDR3 sequence is CASSGTPRAYEQYF. The CDR3 nucleotides are TGTGCCAGCAGTGGGACTCCGAGAGCCTACGAGCAGTACTTC.

This clonotype was detected many times. The chain combines TRBV29-1 with TRBJ2-5, with no clear D. This CDR3 is built from 15 residues. Germline CDR1 is SQVTM and CDR2 is ANQGSEA. V lost 4 bases and J lost 2, with 17 bases in between. DNA of the CDR3: TGCAGCGTTGTTCTGTTGTCGGGCCAACAAGAGACCCAGTACTTC. Its translation is CSVVLLSGQQETQYF.

The chain carries TRBV18 and TRBJ1-2; unclear D gene. The length of the CDR3 is 13 residues. Germline V gene data show CDR1 as KGHSH and CDR2 as LQKENI. The V end lost 2 bases, the J end lost 5 bases, and 9 bases lay between the germline ends. The CDR3 here is CASSPKGGYGYTF. The CDR3 DNA sequence: TGTGCCAGCTCACCAAAGGGTGGGTATGGCTACACCTTC.

The table lists this clonotype with a few counts. Relative to the germline gene, one junction end is altered; a read error may explain this. The chain employs TRBV4-1 and TRBJ2-2, with D perhaps assigned TRBD1 or TRBD2 (5 bases each). This CDR3 is 14 amino acids long. Germline V lookup: CDR1 MGHRA, CDR2 YSYEKL. CDR3 nucleotide sequence: TGTGCCAGCAGCCATGGGGGAAACTCCGGGGAGCTGTTTTTT. It yields the protein CASSHGGNSGELFF.

This chain connects TRBV19 to TRBJ1-2, with 7 bases that match TRBD1. Germline-derived CDR1 and CDR2 are LNHDA and SQIVND (reference sequence). The CDR3 covers 11 residues. The V gene end was trimmed by 11 bases and the J gene end by 4 bases; junction bases not matched to a gene: 4. DNA for the CDR3: TGTGCCTGCAGGGACAGCTATGGCTACACCTTC. Translating it yields CACRDSYGYTF. Together with reference TRBV19 and TRBJ1-2, the CDR3 gives the full variable domain: DGGITQSPKYLFRKEGQNVTLSCEQNLNHDAMYWYRQDPGQGLRLIYYSQIVNDFQKGDIAEGYSVSREKKESFPLTVTSAQKNPTAFYLCACRDSYGYTFGSGTRLTVV.

This sequence joins TRBV2 and TRBJ2-6; D is unclear. CDR1 SNHLY and CDR2 FYNNEI come from the germline V gene. V was pared by 6 bases and J by 0 bases, with 9 bases between. The CDR3 has 15 amino acids. CDR3 sequence reads: CASSPESSGANVLTF. In nucleotides, the CDR3 is TGTGCCAGCAGCCCGGAGAGCTCTGGGGCCAACGTCCTGACTTTC. Full variable domain (rest looked up from reference TRBV2 and TRBJ2-6): EPEVTQTPSHQVTQMGQEVILRCVPISNHLYFYWYRQILGQKVEFLVSFYNNEISEKSEIFDDQFSVERPDGSNFTLKIRSTKLEDSAMYFCASSPESSGANVLTFGAGSRLTVL.

Comment on this clonotype: This may be a read error: a much more frequent sequence differs by one nucleotide. The chain carries TRBV20-1 and TRBJ1-3; no clear D gene. This CDR3 has 15 amino acids. Trimming cost V 1 base and J 6 bases, with 16 bases left between them. The V gene's germline CDR1 is DFQATT and CDR2 SNEGSKA (reference sequence). The CDR3: CSARVRSEFENTIYF. The CDR3, as DNA: TGCAGTGCTAGAGTGCGCTCGGAATTTGAAAACACCATATATTTT.

This clonotype was counted a few times. The chain recombines TRBV7-9 with TRBJ1-3, with 7 positions matching TRBD1. The CDR3 spans 15 residues. The germline gives CDR1 SEHNR, CDR2 FQNEAQ (reference sequence). The V and J ends lost 4 bases and 0 bases, in that order; junction bases with no gene match: 3. The CDR3 bases are TGTGCCAGCAGCTCGGACAGGAACTCTGGAAACACCATATATTTT. As protein: CASSSDRNSGNTIYF.

Turning to this clonotype: Being one base from a much bigger clone, this may be a read error. The J gene is TRBJ2-7, the V gene TRBV12-3 or TRBV12-4; TRBD1 matches 8 bases. There are 15 residues in the CDR3. Trimming cost V 6 bases and J 1 base; bases outside gene matches: 8. The CDR3: CASRPRTGLSYEQYF. The DNA for the CDR3 is TGTGCCAGCAGACCCAGGACAGGGCTGTCCTACGAGCAGTACTTC.